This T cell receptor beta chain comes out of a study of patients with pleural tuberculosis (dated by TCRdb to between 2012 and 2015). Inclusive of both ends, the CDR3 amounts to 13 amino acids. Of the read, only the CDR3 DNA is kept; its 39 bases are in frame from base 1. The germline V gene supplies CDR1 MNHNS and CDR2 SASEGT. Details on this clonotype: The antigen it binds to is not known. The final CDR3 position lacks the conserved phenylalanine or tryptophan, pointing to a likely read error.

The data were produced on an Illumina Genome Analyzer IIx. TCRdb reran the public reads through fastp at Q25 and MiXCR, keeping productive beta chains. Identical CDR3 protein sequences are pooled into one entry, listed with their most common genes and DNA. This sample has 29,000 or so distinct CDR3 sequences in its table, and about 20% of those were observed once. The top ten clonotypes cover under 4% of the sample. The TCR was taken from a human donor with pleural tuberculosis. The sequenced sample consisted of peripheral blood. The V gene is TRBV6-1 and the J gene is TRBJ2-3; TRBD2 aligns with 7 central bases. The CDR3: CATRPTSTDTQYL. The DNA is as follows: TGTGCCACCAGACCGACTAGCACGGATACGCAGTATCTT.